The 25 T cell receptor beta chains presented below share a single source sample, sequenced in a study of T-cell reconstitution after alpha-beta-depleted transplantation in children. Unique molecular identifiers tagged the TCRbeta library. TCRdb called the PCR reads again in MiXCR, with one record for every CDR3 protein. The table records 190,000 or so distinct CDR3 sequences, about 14% of them present only once. Source: PBMCs from the stem cell graft donor, taken from the stem cell graft. These receptors were obtained from a human donor who donated a stem cell graft to a child with acute lymphoblastic leukemia.

This clonotype was detected a few times. The gene calls are TRBV5-1 and TRBJ2-3; tentative D call: TRBD2 (6 bases). CDR1 and CDR2 from the germline V gene are SGHRS and YFSETQ. CDR3 length: 15 residues. Trimming cost V 1 base and J 2 bases, with 11 bases left between them. The CDR3 region has the DNA TGCGCCAGCAGCTTGTGGAGGGATTACACAGATACGCAGTATTTT. Translating gives CASSLWRDYTDTQYF.

The V gene is TRBV11-3, the J gene TRBJ2-7; 7 bases align to TRBD1. V lost 5 bases, J lost 4 bases, and 5 bases stayed unmatched. The CDR3 length is 13 residues. Germline CDR1 and CDR2: SGHNT and YENEEA. Written as DNA, the CDR3 is TGTGCCAGCAGCCGGACAGGACGGTACGAGCAGTACTTC. Translating it yields CASSRTGRYEQYF.

This clonotype was found many times. This chain connects TRBV12-3 or TRBV12-4 to TRBJ2-1; perhaps TRBD2 as D (5 bases). The germline V and J ends were trimmed by 5 bases and 3 bases, with 14 bases remaining between them. CDR3 length: 15 residues. The DNA of the CDR3 is TGTGCCAGCAGTGGGGTACTAGTGGGCTACAATGAGCAGTTCTTC. Amino acid sequence: CASSGVLVGYNEQFF.

This chain uses TRBV5-1 with TRBJ1-4; D gene uncertain. Trimming took 0 bases from V and 0 from J, leaving 3 bases between them. Germline V CDR1 and CDR2: SGHRS, YFSETQ. This CDR3 region has 14 residues. The CDR3 coding sequence is TGCGCCAGCAGCTTGGGACCAACTAATGAAAAACTGTTTTTT. This codes for CASSLGPTNEKLFF.

This clonotype was picked up many times. The V gene is TRBV3-1, the J gene TRBJ1-1, with D perhaps matching TRBD1 (5 bases). The length of the CDR3 is 13 residues. V shed 3 bases and J shed 11 bases, with 16 bases lying between them. CDR1 and CDR2 (germline): LGHDT, YNNKEL (reference sequence). Here the CDR3 reads CASSHGTSGGAFF. CDR3 nucleotide sequence: TGTGCCAGCAGCCATGGGACTAGCGGCGGGGCTTTCTTT.

This clonotype was seen ten or more times. The rearrangement joins TRBV12-3 or TRBV12-4 to TRBJ2-1, with D maybe TRBD2 (6 bases). V lost 7 bases to trimming and J lost 5 bases, with 9 bases between them. This CDR3 spans 12 amino acids. The CDR3 loop reads CASTRTNNEQFF. For the CDR3, the DNA is TGTGCCAGCACCCGGACTAACAATGAGCAGTTCTTC.

The chain couples TRBV4-2 to TRBJ2-3; a possible D gene is TRBD2 (5 bases). Germline values: CDR1 LGHNA, CDR2 YNFKEQ. Trimming cost V 1 base and J 6 bases, with 14 bases left between them. CDR3 size: 15 residues. The DNA for the CDR3 is TGTGCCAGCAGCCAAGGGACTTGGGGTGTGGATACGCAGTATTTT. This encodes CASSQGTWGVDTQYF.

This clonotype came up a few times. V is TRBV20-1 and J is TRBJ1-1; D unclear. The V end was cut by 0 bases, the J end by 1 base, with 12 bases between. The CDR3 sequence is 15 residues long. Per the germline V gene, CDR1 is DFQATT and CDR2 is SNEGSKA (reference sequence). CDR3 DNA sequence: TGCAGTGCTAGAGAAACTCTACAGCCGAACACTGAAGCTTTCTTT. This encodes CSARETLQPNTEAFF.

Ten or more counts support this clonotype. The chain employs TRBV6-1 and TRBJ2-5, with D tentatively TRBD2 (5 bases). This CDR3 region has 14 residues. Germline-derived CDR1 and CDR2 are MNHNS and SASEGT. V was clipped by 4 bases and J by 1 base, with 10 bases between them. CDR3 nucleotides: TGTGCCAGCAGTGTATCCGGGATCCAAGAGACCCAGTACTTC. It yields the protein CASSVSGIQETQYF.

This clonotype was seen repeatedly, ten times or more. The V and J genes are TRBV10-3 and TRBJ2-7; TRBD1 matches 10 bases. V lost 6 bases and J lost 2; bases outside the gene matches: 4. The germline gives CDR1 ENHRY, CDR2 SYGVKD. The CDR3 runs to 14 residues. CDR3 amino acids: CAIRPGTGAYEQYF. In nucleotides, the CDR3 is TGTGCCATCAGGCCCGGGACAGGGGCCTACGAGCAGTACTTC.

This clonotype has a count of ten or more. The V gene is TRBV20-1, the J gene TRBJ2-7, with D possibly being TRBD2 (6 bases). CDR1 and CDR2 from the germline V gene are DFQATT and SNEGSKA (reference sequence). This CDR3 has 13 residues. Between the trimmed V and J ends, which lost 5 bases and 6 bases, there was a span of 17 bases. The CDR3 protein is CSAWEVGEAEQYF. DNA of the CDR3: TGCAGTGCTTGGGAGGTTGGCGAAGCCGAGCAGTACTTC.

The sample holds one count of this clonotype. The chain carries TRBV12-5 and TRBJ2-2; D remains unclear. The V end lost 5 bases, the J end lost 4 bases, and 11 bases lay between the germline ends. The length of the CDR3 is 14 residues. Looked up from germline, CDR1 is LGHNT and CDR2 is FRNRAP. The CDR3 reads CASGRPEVTGELFF. CDR3 sequence (DNA): TGTGCTAGTGGTCGCCCAGAAGTCACCGGGGAGCTGTTTTTT.

This clonotype was seen repeatedly, ten times or more. The rearrangement joins TRBV7-8 to TRBJ2-3; D remains ambiguous. The CDR3 length is 14 residues. V shed 1 base and J shed 3 bases, with 8 bases lying between them. Germline V lookup: CDR1 SGHVS, CDR2 FQNEAQ. CDR3 region: CASSLEAWTDTQYF. The CDR3 DNA is TGTGCCAGCAGCTTAGAGGCCTGGACAGATACGCAGTATTTT.

This clonotype occurred many times. This chain joins TRBV14 and TRBJ1-2; D remains unclear. With 1 base removed from V and 5 bases from J, the gap between germline ends came to 5 bases. CDR1 and CDR2 (germline): SGHDN, FVKESK. The CDR3 loop spans 12 amino acids. In DNA form, the CDR3 reads TGTGCCAGCAGCCAAGCGGGTTATGGCTACACCTTC. Translating it yields CASSQAGYGYTF.

The sample holds many counts of this clonotype. The chain recombines TRBV12-3 or TRBV12-4 with TRBJ2-7; 8 positions match TRBD1. The length of the CDR3 is 14 residues. V lost 3 bases to trimming and J lost 6 bases; unmatched junction nucleotides: 7. The CDR3 here is CASSFQGAAGEQYF. DNA for the CDR3: TGTGCCAGCAGTTTCCAGGGGGCAGCGGGCGAGCAGTACTTC.

The gene calls are TRBV5-1 and TRBJ2-6; TRBD1 or TRBD2 may be the D gene (6 bases each). The CDR3 sequence is 19 residues long. Germline V lookup: CDR1 SGHRS, CDR2 YFSETQ. Trimming took 0 bases from V and 0 from J, leaving 16 bases between them. CDR3 bases: TGCGCCAGCAGCTTGGCGGCGGGACAAGCCCTCTCTGGGGCCAACGTCCTGACTTTC. This gives the protein CASSLAAGQALSGANVLTF.

In this sample, this clonotype turned up many times. V usage is TRBV12-3 or TRBV12-4 and J usage is TRBJ2-7; 10 nucleotides line up with TRBD2. V was clipped by 6 bases and J by 3 bases; unmatched bases: 8. The CDR3 is made up of 15 amino acids. In DNA, the CDR3 is TGTGCCAGCAGCTTGAGCGGGAGGGATTACTACGAGCAGTACTTC. Encoded protein: CASSLSGRDYYEQYF.

There are many counts of this clonotype. The V and J genes are TRBV11-2 and TRBJ1-5, with D unclear. This CDR3 has 13 residues. V was cut by 5 bases and J by 4 bases, with 9 bases left in between. Germline CDR1 SGHAT, CDR2 FQNNGV. The CDR3 nucleotides are TGTGCCAGCAGCAACGGGGAGAATCAGCCCCAGCATTTT. Translated, it gives CASSNGENQPQHF.

This clonotype was seen ten or more times. The genes are TRBV4-1 and TRBJ2-1; D is perhaps TRBD1 or TRBD2 (5 bases each). CDR1 and CDR2 from the germline V gene are MGHRA and YSYEKL. This CDR3 is 15 amino acids long. V was clipped by 2 bases and J by 0 bases, with 8 bases between them. The CDR3 loop is CASSQSGTSYNEQFF. In DNA form, the CDR3 reads TGCGCCAGCAGCCAATCCGGGACCTCCTACAATGAGCAGTTCTTC.

This clonotype showed up many times. The J gene is TRBJ1-1, the V gene TRBV20-1, with D possibly being TRBD1 (5 bases). CDR1 and CDR2 (germline): DFQATT, SNEGSKA (reference sequence). This CDR3 has 15 amino acids. Trimming shortened V by 3 bases and J by 4 bases, and 18 bases separated the two germline ends. CDR3 amino acids: CSARGGRGVVTEAFF. In DNA, the CDR3 is TGCAGTGCTAGGGGAGGGAGGGGAGTCGTCACTGAAGCTTTCTTT.

Remarks on this clonotype: A much larger clone lies a single base off, so this may be a read error. The chain couples TRBV5-1 to TRBJ2-1, with a weak D call TRBD2 (5 bases). The ends were cut back, 1 base at V and 9 bases at J, with 11 bases in the middle. Looked up from germline, CDR1 is SGHRS and CDR2 is YFSETQ. CDR3 size: 13 residues. The CDR3: CASSLTGKTEQFF. As DNA, the CDR3 is TGCGCCAGCAGCTTGACCGGGAAGACTGAGCAGTTCTTC.

This clonotype was seen many times. The chain links TRBV9 to TRBJ2-1; no reliable D call. This CDR3 is built from 14 residues. The V and J ends lost 3 bases and 8 bases respectively, with 15 bases between them. Germline V gene sequence: CDR1 SGDLS, CDR2 YYNGEE. CDR3: CASSAFGRGDEQFF. In DNA, the CDR3 is TGTGCCAGCAGCGCCTTCGGGCGAGGCGATGAGCAGTTCTTC.

The J gene is TRBJ2-1, the V gene TRBV7-2, with 10 bases fitting TRBD2. The J segment lost 2 bases and the V segment lost 6 bases, leaving 7 bases of the junction unmatched. CDR3 size: 16 residues. Germline lookup yields CDR1 SGHTA and CDR2 FQGNSA. The CDR3 protein is CASSFRTSGTYNEQFF. Written as DNA, the CDR3 is TGTGCCAGCAGTTTTAGGACTAGCGGAACCTACAATGAGCAGTTCTTC.

The table lists this clonotype with many counts. The gene calls are TRBV12-3 or TRBV12-4 and TRBJ2-2; TRBD2 matches 7 bases. This CDR3 comprises 14 residues. Trimming took 8 bases from V and 3 from J; bases not matched to a gene: 6. CDR3 in DNA: TGTGCCAGCCGGCGGGAGATGTACACCGGGGAGCTGTTTTTT. Translating it yields CASRREMYTGELFF.

The table lists this clonotype with a count of one. This chain uses TRBV18 with TRBJ1-1; a possible D gene is TRBD1 (5 bases). With 6 bases removed from V and 10 bases from J, the gap between germline ends came to 24 bases. Germline CDR1 and CDR2: KGHSH and LQKENI. The CDR3 loop spans 15 amino acids. The CDR3 loop is CASSRRGPLLGVAFF. CDR3 DNA sequence: TGTGCCAGCTCCCGACGGGGACCGTTGCTTGGGGTAGCTTTCTTT.